This TCR beta chain emerged from a study of blood T cell repertoires in COVID-19. On the study more broadly: The United States, Italy and Spain provided the acute and convalescent COVID-19 samples. From T cells, B-cell-depleted T cells, or PBMCs came the material, which was cDNA or gDNA.

Trimming cost V 3 bases and J 5 bases; bases outside gene matches: 8. This CDR3 is 17 amino acids long. Looked up from germline, CDR1 is LNHDA and CDR2 is SQIVND (reference sequence). As handled by the study authors: The authors estimated nucleated cell counts from reference gene primer amplification. Repertoires were generated with immunoSEQ multiplex PCR, while TCRdb's copy carries only in-frame clones and drops some. Clonal size and the V and J genes are those of that table, whereas D and trimming came from the DNA. In the table there are more than 95,000 clones, about 80% of which are singletons.

The sample was peripheral blood. The chain carries TRBV19 and TRBJ2-7; 15 nucleotides line up with TRBD2. The TCR comes from a woman of 80 years or more with active or convalescent COVID-19. The CDR3 region is CASSIGTSGGLDHEQYF. CDR3 coding DNA: TGTGCCAGTAGTATCGGGACTAGCGGGGGGCTCGACCACGAGCAGTACTTC.